Listed below are T cell receptor beta chains from one sample, sequenced in a study of blood T cell repertoires in COVID-19. Method: immunoSEQ multiplex PCR; TCRdb's copy keeps in-frame clones and lacks some. Of 250,000 to 400,000 clones in the sample, roughly 88% were seen once. Sequencing used peripheral blood. The receptors shown here come from a woman aged 30 to 39 with COVID-19, enrolled during active disease. CDR3s leave out the opening cysteine and the closing phenylalanine or tryptophan.

TRBV28	TRBJ2-2	ASRFGGLNTGELF
TRBV4-1	TRBJ1-6	ASSRHGGAKGESPLH
TRBV5-1	TRBJ1-1	ASSSSGTFNTEAF
TRBV7-2	TRBJ2-3	ASSLVVAGASTDTQY
TRBV6-1	TRBJ2-1	ASSEWRQGDDEQF
TRBV11-2	TRBJ2-1	ASSPQFSGGYNEQF
TRBV5-4	TRBJ1-2	ASSLRDRGYYGYT
TRBV28	TRBJ1-2	ASSLYRESNYGYT
TRBV4-3	TRBJ2-1	ASSQRASDGNEQF
TRBV2	TRBJ1-4	ATTAGNRGPPNEKLF
TRBV21-1	TRBJ1-5	ASSKGKDFTDRTNQPQH
TRBV6-2/TRBV6-3	TRBJ1-2	ASSRPDRSNYGYT
TRBV5-1	TRBJ2-7	ASSLDGGDYEQY
TRBV19	TRBJ2-3	ASSIGSWGLSTDTQY
TRBV18	TRBJ1-2	ASSPSAQGFYGYT
TRBV7-2	TRBJ2-1	ASSLASRGGEQF